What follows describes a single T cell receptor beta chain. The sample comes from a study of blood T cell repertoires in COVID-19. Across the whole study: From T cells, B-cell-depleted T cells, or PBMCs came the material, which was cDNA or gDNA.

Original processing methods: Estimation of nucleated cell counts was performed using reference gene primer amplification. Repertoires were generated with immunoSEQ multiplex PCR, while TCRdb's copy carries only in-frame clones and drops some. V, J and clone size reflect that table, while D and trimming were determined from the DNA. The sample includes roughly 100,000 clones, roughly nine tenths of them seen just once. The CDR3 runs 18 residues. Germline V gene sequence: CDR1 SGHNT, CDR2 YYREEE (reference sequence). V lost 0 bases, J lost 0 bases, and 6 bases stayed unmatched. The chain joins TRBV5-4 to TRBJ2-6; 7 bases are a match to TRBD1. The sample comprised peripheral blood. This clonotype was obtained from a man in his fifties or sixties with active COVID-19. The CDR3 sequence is CASSLVDRAFSGANVLTF. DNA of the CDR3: TGTGCCAGCAGCTTGGTAGACAGGGCTTTCTCTGGGGCCAACGTCCTGACTTTC.